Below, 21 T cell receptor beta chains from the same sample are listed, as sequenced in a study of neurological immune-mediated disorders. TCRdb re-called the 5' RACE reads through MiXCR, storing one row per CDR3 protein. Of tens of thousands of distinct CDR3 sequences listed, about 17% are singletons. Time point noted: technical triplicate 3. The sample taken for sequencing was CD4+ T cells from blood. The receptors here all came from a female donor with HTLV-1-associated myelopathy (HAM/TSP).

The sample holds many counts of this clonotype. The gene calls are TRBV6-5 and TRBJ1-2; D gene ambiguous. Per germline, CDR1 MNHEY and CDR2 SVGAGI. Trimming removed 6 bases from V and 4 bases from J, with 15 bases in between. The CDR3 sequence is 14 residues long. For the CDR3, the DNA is TGTGCCAGCAGCCTTCATGTGGTAGCCTATGGCTACACCTTC. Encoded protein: CASSLHVVAYGYTF.

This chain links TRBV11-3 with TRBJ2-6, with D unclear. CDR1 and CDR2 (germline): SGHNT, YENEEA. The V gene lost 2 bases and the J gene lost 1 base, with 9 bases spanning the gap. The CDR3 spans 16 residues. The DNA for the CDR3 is TGTGCCAGCAGCTTAACCGTCCTATCTGGGGCCAACGTCCTGACTTTC. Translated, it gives CASSLTVLSGANVLTF. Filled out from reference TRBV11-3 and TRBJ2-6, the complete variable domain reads EAGVVQSPRYKIIEKKQPVAFWCNPISGHNTLYWYLQNLGQGPELLIRYENEEAVDDSQLPKDRFSAERLKGVDSTLKIQPAELGDSAVYLCASSLTVLSGANVLTFGAGSRLTVL.

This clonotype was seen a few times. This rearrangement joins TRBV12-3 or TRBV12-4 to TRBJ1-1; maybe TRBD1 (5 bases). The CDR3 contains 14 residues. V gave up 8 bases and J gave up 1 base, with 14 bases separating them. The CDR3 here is CASCQGPPNTEAFF. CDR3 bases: TGTGCCAGCTGTCAGGGACCCCCGAACACTGAAGCTTTCTTT.

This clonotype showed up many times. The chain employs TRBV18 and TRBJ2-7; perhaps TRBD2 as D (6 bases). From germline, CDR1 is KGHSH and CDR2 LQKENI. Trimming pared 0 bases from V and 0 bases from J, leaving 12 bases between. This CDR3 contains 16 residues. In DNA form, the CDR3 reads TGTGCCAGCTCACCACCCACGCGGGGTGGCTCCTACGAGCAGTACTTC. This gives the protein CASSPPTRGGSYEQYF.

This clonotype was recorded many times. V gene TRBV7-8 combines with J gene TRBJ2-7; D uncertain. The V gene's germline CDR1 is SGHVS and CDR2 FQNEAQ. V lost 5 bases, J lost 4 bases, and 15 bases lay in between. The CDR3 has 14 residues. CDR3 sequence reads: CASSGKENLYEQYF. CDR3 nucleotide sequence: TGTGCCAGCAGCGGGAAAGAGAACCTTTACGAGCAGTACTTC.

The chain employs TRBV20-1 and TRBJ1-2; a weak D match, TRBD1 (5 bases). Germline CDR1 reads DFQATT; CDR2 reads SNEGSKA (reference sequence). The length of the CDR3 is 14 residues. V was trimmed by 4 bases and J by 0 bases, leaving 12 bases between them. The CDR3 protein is CSAIGARANYGYTF. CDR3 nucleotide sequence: TGCAGTGCTATAGGGGCCCGAGCTAACTATGGCTACACCTTC.

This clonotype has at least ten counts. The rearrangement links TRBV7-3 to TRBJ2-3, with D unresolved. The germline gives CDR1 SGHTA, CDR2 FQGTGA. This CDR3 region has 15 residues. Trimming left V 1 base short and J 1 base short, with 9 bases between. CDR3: CASSLRTRGTDTQYF. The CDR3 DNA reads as TGTGCCAGCAGCTTAAGAACCAGAGGCACAGATACGCAGTATTTT.

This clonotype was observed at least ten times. The CDR3 DNA sequence: TGCGCCAGCAGCTCGCGCGGGAGTTCGGATGAGCAGTTCTTC. It encodes CASSSRGSSDEQFF. V is TRBV5-1 and J is TRBJ2-1; TRBD2 matches at 7 bases. The CDR3 totals 14 residues. Germline-derived CDR1 and CDR2 are SGHRS and YFSETQ. V gave up 3 bases and J gave up 8 bases; unmatched junction bases: 8.

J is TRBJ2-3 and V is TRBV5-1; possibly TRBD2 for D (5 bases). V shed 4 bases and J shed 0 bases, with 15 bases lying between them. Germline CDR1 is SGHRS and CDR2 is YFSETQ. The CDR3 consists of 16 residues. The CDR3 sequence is CASSPPSGSSTDTQYF. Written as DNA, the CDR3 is TGCGCCAGCAGCCCGCCCAGCGGCTCTAGCACAGATACGCAGTATTTT. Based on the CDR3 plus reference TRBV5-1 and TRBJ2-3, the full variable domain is KAGVTQTPRYLIKTRGQQVTLSCSPISGHRSVSWYQQTPGQGLQFLFEYFSETQRNKGNFPGRFSGRQFSNSRSEMNVSTLELGDSALYLCASSPPSGSSTDTQYFGPGTRLTVL.

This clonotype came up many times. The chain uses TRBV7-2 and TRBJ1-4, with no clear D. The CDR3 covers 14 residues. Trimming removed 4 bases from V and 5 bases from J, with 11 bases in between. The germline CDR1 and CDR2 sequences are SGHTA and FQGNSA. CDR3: CASSSFRGNEKLFF. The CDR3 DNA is TGTGCCAGCAGCTCTTTCCGTGGCAATGAAAAACTGTTTTTT.

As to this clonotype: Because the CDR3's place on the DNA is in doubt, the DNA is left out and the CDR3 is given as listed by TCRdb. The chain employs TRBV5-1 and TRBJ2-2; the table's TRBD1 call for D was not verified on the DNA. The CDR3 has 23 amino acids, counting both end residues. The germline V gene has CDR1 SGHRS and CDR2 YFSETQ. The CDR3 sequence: CASSLELGAYEQYFGPGTGELFF.

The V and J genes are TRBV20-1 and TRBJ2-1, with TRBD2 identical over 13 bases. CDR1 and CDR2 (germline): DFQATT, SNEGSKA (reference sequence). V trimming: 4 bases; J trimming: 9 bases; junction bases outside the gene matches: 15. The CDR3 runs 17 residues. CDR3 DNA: TGCAGTGCTACGAACCTACCGGGACTAGCGGGAATCGGTGAGCAGTTCTTC. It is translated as CSATNLPGLAGIGEQFF.

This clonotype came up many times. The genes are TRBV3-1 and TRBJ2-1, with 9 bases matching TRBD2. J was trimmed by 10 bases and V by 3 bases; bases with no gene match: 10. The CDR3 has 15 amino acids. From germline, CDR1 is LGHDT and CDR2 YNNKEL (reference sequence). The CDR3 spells CASSHLGTSRREQFF. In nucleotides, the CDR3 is TGTGCCAGCAGCCATCTCGGGACTAGCAGGAGGGAGCAGTTCTTC.

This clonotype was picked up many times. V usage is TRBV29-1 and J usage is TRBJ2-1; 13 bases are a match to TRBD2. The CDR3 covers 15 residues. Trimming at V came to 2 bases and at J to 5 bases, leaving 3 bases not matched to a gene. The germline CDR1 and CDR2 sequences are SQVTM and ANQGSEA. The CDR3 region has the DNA TGCAGCGTTGAAAGGACTAGCGGGAGTAACAATGAGCAGTTCTTC. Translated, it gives CSVERTSGSNNEQFF.

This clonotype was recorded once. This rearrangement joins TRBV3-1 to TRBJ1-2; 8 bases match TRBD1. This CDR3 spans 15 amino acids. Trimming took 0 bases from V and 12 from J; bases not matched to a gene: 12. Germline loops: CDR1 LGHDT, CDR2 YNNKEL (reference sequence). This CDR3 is CASSQDLAGGILNTF. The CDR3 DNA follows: TGTGCCAGCAGCCAAGATCTGGCAGGGGGCATCCTGAACACCTTC. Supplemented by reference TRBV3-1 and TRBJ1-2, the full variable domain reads DTAVSQTPKYLVTQMGNDKSIKCEQNLGHDTMYWYKQDSKKFLKIMFSYNNKELIINETVPNRFSPKSPDKAHLNLHINSLELGDSAVYFCASSQDLAGGILNTFGSGTRLTVV.

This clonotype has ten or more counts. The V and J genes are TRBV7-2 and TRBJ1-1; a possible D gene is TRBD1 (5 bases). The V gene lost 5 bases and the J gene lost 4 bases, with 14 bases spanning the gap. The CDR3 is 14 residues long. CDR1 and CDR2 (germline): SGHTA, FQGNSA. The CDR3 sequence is CASSPSGVGTEAFF. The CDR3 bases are TGTGCCAGCAGCCCTTCGGGGGTGGGCACTGAAGCTTTCTTT.

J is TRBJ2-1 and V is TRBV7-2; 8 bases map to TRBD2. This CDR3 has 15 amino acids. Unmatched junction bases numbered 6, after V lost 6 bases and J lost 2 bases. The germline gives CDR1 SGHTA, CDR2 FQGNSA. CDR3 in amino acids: CASRKRGSTYNEQFF. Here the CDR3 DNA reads TGTGCCAGCAGGAAGCGGGGGAGTACCTACAATGAGCAGTTCTTC. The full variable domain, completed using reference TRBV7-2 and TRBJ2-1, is GAGVSQSPSNKVTEKGKDVELRCDPISGHTALYWYRQSLGQGLEFLIYFQGNSAPDKSGLPSDRFSAERTGGSVSTLTIQRTQQEDSAVYLCASRKRGSTYNEQFFGPGTRLTVL.

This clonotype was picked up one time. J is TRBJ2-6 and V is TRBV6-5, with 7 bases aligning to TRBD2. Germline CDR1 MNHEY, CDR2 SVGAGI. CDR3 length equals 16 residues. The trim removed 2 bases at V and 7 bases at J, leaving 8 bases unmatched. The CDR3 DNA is TGTGCCAGCAGTTACGCGGGGGAAGCGGGAGCCAACGTCCTGACTTTC. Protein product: CASSYAGEAGANVLTF.

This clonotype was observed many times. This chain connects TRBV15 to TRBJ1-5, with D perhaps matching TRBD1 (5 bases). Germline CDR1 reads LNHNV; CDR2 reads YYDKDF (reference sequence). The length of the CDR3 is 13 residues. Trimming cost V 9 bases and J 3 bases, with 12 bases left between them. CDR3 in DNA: TGTGCCACTGCACAGGTTCCCAATCAGCCCCAGCATTTT. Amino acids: CATAQVPNQPQHF.

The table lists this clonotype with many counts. The CDR3 loop is CAIKSRMGLTNTGELFF. The DNA of the CDR3 is TGTGCCATCAAATCGAGGATGGGACTAACTAACACCGGGGAGCTGTTTTTT. The chain is built from TRBV10-3 and TRBJ2-2; 7 nucleotides align to TRBD2. This CDR3 has 17 amino acids. Germline trimming cut 7 bases from V and 2 bases from J; bases unmatched to any gene: 13. Looked up from germline, CDR1 is ENHRY and CDR2 is SYGVKD.

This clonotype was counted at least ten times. Here the CDR3 reads CASSLAPGLRNEKLFF. CDR3 DNA sequence: TGTGCCAGCAGCTTAGCCCCGGGACTCCGAAATGAAAAACTGTTTTTT. The chain has TRBV7-8 and TRBJ1-4; D possibly corresponds to TRBD1 (5 bases). This CDR3 region has 16 residues. Germline CDR1 SGHVS, CDR2 FQNEAQ. V was shortened by 0 bases and J by 5 bases, with 13 bases between the two germline ends.